The rows below give T cell receptor beta chains drawn from one sample of a study of blood T cell repertoires in COVID-19. Clones were read by immunoSEQ multiplex PCR, and TCRdb kept only the in-frame ones, dropping some. Of roughly 60,000 clones detected, over 75% appear once; the ten largest clones hold 3.5% to 4%. The sample consisted of peripheral blood. All receptors come from a woman aged 80 or over with acute or convalescent COVID-19. CDR3s include the opening cysteine and the closing phenylalanine or tryptophan. The order of the fields is J gene, D gene, clone size, V gene, CDR3 protein, CDR3 DNA. The D gene is left open where the match is weak. Only some rows state a clone size, as once, few, many or a class for expanded clones.

J gene: TRBJ2-2
D gene: TRBD1
clone size: NA
V gene: TRBV6-2/TRBV6-3
CDR3 protein: CASSAVTGTATGELFF
CDR3 DNA: TGTGCCAGCAGTGCCGTGACCGGGACAGCCACCGGGGAGCTGTTTTTT

J gene: TRBJ1-5
D gene: NA
clone size: NA
V gene: TRBV20-1
CDR3 protein: CSASESSNQPQHF
CDR3 DNA: TGCAGTGCTAGTGAAAGCAGCAATCAGCCCCAGCATTTT

J gene: TRBJ1-1
D gene: NA
clone size: NA
V gene: TRBV10-3
CDR3 protein: CATATGALAEAFF
CDR3 DNA: TGTGCCACCGCGACTGGGGCCTTGGCTGAAGCTTTCTTT

J gene: TRBJ2-7
D gene: TRBD2
clone size: NA
V gene: TRBV9
CDR3 protein: CASSSGLAGSYEQYF
CDR3 DNA: TGTGCCAGCAGCTCAGGACTAGCGGGCTCCTACGAGCAGTACTTC

J gene: TRBJ2-7
D gene: NA
clone size: NA
V gene: TRBV11-2
CDR3 protein: CASSLDGGVAQNYEQYF
CDR3 DNA: TGTGCCAGCAGCTTAGACGGCGGGGTAGCACAGAACTACGAGCAGTACTTC

J gene: TRBJ1-2
D gene: NA
clone size: NA
V gene: TRBV6-1
CDR3 protein: CASSRQGQNYGYTF
CDR3 DNA: TGTGCCAGCAGTCGCCAGGGACAAAACTATGGCTACACCTTC

J gene: TRBJ1-5
D gene: NA
clone size: NA
V gene: TRBV7-8
CDR3 protein: CASSPTRGGSNQPQHF
CDR3 DNA: TGTGCCAGCAGCCCAACCCGGGGGGGAAGCAATCAGCCCCAGCATTTT

J gene: TRBJ2-1
D gene: TRBD2
clone size: NA
V gene: TRBV28
CDR3 protein: CASTLAGGPRYNEQFF
CDR3 DNA: TGTGCCAGCACGCTAGCGGGAGGGCCTCGGTACAATGAGCAGTTCTTC

J gene: TRBJ1-1
D gene: TRBD1
clone size: few
V gene: TRBV7-2
CDR3 protein: CASSFRDRVYTEAFF
CDR3 DNA: TGTGCCAGCAGTTTCCGGGACAGGGTGTACACTGAAGCTTTCTTT

J gene: TRBJ1-1
D gene: NA
clone size: NA
V gene: TRBV6-5
CDR3 protein: CASRGGATEAFF
CDR3 DNA: TGTGCCAGCAGGGGAGGGGCCACTGAAGCTTTCTTT

J gene: TRBJ2-2
D gene: NA
clone size: NA
V gene: TRBV9
CDR3 protein: CASSARAQGINTGELFF
CDR3 DNA: TGTGCCAGCAGCGCCCGAGCACAGGGAATCAACACCGGGGAGCTGTTTTTT

J gene: TRBJ2-3
D gene: TRBD2
clone size: NA
V gene: TRBV7-9
CDR3 protein: CASSLGLAGVADTQYF
CDR3 DNA: TGTGCCAGCAGCTTAGGCCTAGCGGGAGTCGCAGATACGCAGTATTTT

J gene: TRBJ1-5
D gene: NA
clone size: NA
V gene: TRBV5-4
CDR3 protein: CASSLAGGGEPQHF
CDR3 DNA: TGTGCCAGCAGCTTGGCCGGGGGGGGAGAGCCCCAGCATTTT

J gene: TRBJ1-1
D gene: NA
clone size: NA
V gene: TRBV29-1
CDR3 protein: CSVRKGTEAFF
CDR3 DNA: TGCAGCGTCAGAAAGGGGACTGAAGCTTTCTTT

J gene: TRBJ2-7
D gene: TRBD1
clone size: NA
V gene: TRBV5-5
CDR3 protein: CASFPPGTGGYEQYF
CDR3 DNA: TGTGCCAGCTTTCCCCCCGGGACAGGGGGGTACGAGCAGTACTTC

J gene: TRBJ2-1
D gene: NA
clone size: once
V gene: TRBV4-2
CDR3 protein: CASSQVGSGLSYNEQFF
CDR3 DNA: TGTGCCAGCAGCCAAGTAGGTAGCGGACTCTCCTACAATGAGCAGTTCTTC

J gene: TRBJ2-5
D gene: NA
clone size: NA
V gene: TRBV3-1/TRBV3-2
CDR3 protein: CASSQSGGRETQYF
CDR3 DNA: TGTGCCAGCAGCCAATCTGGCGGTCGGGAGACCCAGTACTTC

J gene: TRBJ1-6
D gene: TRBD1
clone size: NA
V gene: TRBV4-2
CDR3 protein: CASSQAQGGSPLHF
CDR3 DNA: TGTGCCAGCAGCCAAGCACAGGGGGGATCACCCCTCCACTTT

J gene: TRBJ1-1
D gene: NA
clone size: NA
V gene: TRBV12-3/TRBV12-4
CDR3 protein: CASSLSQGEAFF
CDR3 DNA: TGTGCCAGCAGTTTATCCCAGGGGGAAGCTTTCTTT

J gene: TRBJ1-4
D gene: NA
clone size: NA
V gene: TRBV15
CDR3 protein: CATSRDGSTNEKLFF
CDR3 DNA: TGTGCCACCAGCAGAGACGGTTCAACTAATGAAAAACTGTTTTTT

J gene: TRBJ2-4
D gene: NA
clone size: NA
V gene: TRBV28
CDR3 protein: CASSTTRILAKNIQYF
CDR3 DNA: TGTGCCAGCAGCACAACTAGAATTCTAGCCAAAAACATTCAGTACTTC

J gene: TRBJ2-7
D gene: NA
clone size: NA
V gene: TRBV30
CDR3 protein: CAWSPLYEQYF
CDR3 DNA: TGTGCCTGGAGTCCCCTCTACGAGCAGTACTTC

J gene: TRBJ2-3
D gene: TRBD2
clone size: NA
V gene: TRBV7-3
CDR3 protein: CASSRERGLSDTQYF
CDR3 DNA: TGTGCCAGCAGCCGAGAGCGGGGCCTTTCCGATACGCAGTATTTT

J gene: TRBJ1-3
D gene: NA
clone size: NA
V gene: TRBV6-5
CDR3 protein: CASRVTGGGNTIYF
CDR3 DNA: TGTGCCAGCAGGGTGACAGGTGGTGGAAACACCATATATTTT

J gene: TRBJ2-3
D gene: NA
clone size: many
V gene: TRBV2
CDR3 protein: CASSQHPSTDTQYF
CDR3 DNA: TGTGCCAGCAGTCAACACCCGAGCACAGATACGCAGTATTTT

J gene: TRBJ2-1
D gene: NA
clone size: NA
V gene: TRBV11-2
CDR3 protein: CASSLDAGKANEQFF
CDR3 DNA: TGTGCCAGCAGCTTAGATGCGGGAAAGGCGAATGAGCAGTTCTTC

J gene: TRBJ1-1
D gene: TRBD1
clone size: few
V gene: TRBV7-9
CDR3 protein: CASSSFRQGNTEAFF
CDR3 DNA: TGTGCCAGCAGTTCCTTTCGACAGGGCAACACTGAAGCTTTCTTT

J gene: TRBJ2-1
D gene: TRBD1
clone size: NA
V gene: TRBV27
CDR3 protein: CASSLLGTGGEQFF
CDR3 DNA: TGTGCCAGCAGTTTGCTCGGGACAGGGGGTGAGCAGTTCTTC

J gene: TRBJ2-5
D gene: TRBD2
clone size: NA
V gene: TRBV3-1/TRBV3-2
CDR3 protein: CASSVDRTSYQETQYF
CDR3 DNA: TGTGCCAGCAGCGTAGACAGGACTAGCTACCAAGAGACCCAGTACTTC

J gene: TRBJ2-2
D gene: NA
clone size: few
V gene: TRBV7-3
CDR3 protein: CASSSFSSGELFF
CDR3 DNA: TGTGCCAGCAGCTCCTTTAGCTCCGGGGAGCTGTTTTTT

J gene: TRBJ2-7
D gene: NA
clone size: few
V gene: TRBV7-9
CDR3 protein: CASSPTTGYEQYF
CDR3 DNA: TGTGCCAGCAGCCCAACGACAGGTTACGAGCAGTACTTC

J gene: TRBJ2-7
D gene: NA
clone size: NA
V gene: TRBV6-5
CDR3 protein: CATALGQGIHEQYF
CDR3 DNA: TGTGCCACCGCGTTGGGTCAGGGAATCCACGAGCAGTACTTC

J gene: TRBJ2-6
D gene: NA
clone size: NA
V gene: TRBV6-5
CDR3 protein: CASRGGANVLTF
CDR3 DNA: TGTGCCAGTCGGGGGGGGGCCAACGTCCTGACTTTC

J gene: TRBJ1-3
D gene: NA
clone size: NA
V gene: TRBV5-6
CDR3 protein: CASSWAGPSSGNTIYF
CDR3 DNA: TGTGCCAGCAGCTGGGCAGGTCCTTCCTCTGGAAACACCATATATTTT

J gene: TRBJ2-1
D gene: NA
clone size: NA
V gene: TRBV7-9
CDR3 protein: CASSLAGSRNEQFF
CDR3 DNA: TGTGCCAGCAGCTTGGCGGGAAGTAGGAATGAGCAGTTCTTC

J gene: TRBJ2-2
D gene: NA
clone size: NA
V gene: TRBV6-1
CDR3 protein: CASSEQGKITGELFF
CDR3 DNA: TGTGCCAGCAGTGAACAGGGAAAAATAACCGGGGAGCTGTTTTTT

J gene: TRBJ2-7
D gene: NA
clone size: NA
V gene: TRBV5-1
CDR3 protein: CASSLEAIGYEQYF
CDR3 DNA: TGCGCCAGCAGCTTGGAGGCCATCGGGTACGAGCAGTACTTC

J gene: TRBJ2-7
D gene: NA
clone size: few
V gene: TRBV7-2
CDR3 protein: CASSLEPPPNYEQYF
CDR3 DNA: TGTGCCAGCAGCTTAGAGCCCCCCCCTAACTACGAGCAGTACTTC

J gene: TRBJ1-2
D gene: NA
clone size: NA
V gene: TRBV11-2
CDR3 protein: CASSLDWTDYGYTF
CDR3 DNA: TGTGCCAGCAGCTTAGACTGGACAGACTATGGCTACACCTTC

J gene: TRBJ1-5
D gene: TRBD1
clone size: NA
V gene: TRBV30
CDR3 protein: CAWSGGTGPQPQHF
CDR3 DNA: TGTGCCTGGAGTGGAGGGACAGGGCCCCAGCCCCAGCATTTT

J gene: TRBJ1-4
D gene: TRBD1
clone size: NA
V gene: TRBV5-1
CDR3 protein: CASSLAPGTANEKLFF
CDR3 DNA: TGCGCCAGCAGCTTGGCCCCCGGGACAGCTAATGAAAAACTGTTTTTT

J gene: TRBJ1-2
D gene: TRBD1
clone size: NA
V gene: TRBV6-4
CDR3 protein: CASSARDRLHYGYTF
CDR3 DNA: TGTGCCAGCAGTGCCCGGGACAGGCTCCACTATGGCTACACCTTC